This T cell receptor beta chain was identified in a study of T cell responses to AZD1222 COVID-19 vaccine. Study results and caveats: Repertoires were obtained solely post-peak T cell response.

The method was immunoSEQ multiplex PCR; TCRdb's version includes in-frame clones alone and lacks a portion of them. Here the sample spans 100,000 to 150,000 clones, around 87% being singletons. The CDR3 loop spans 15 amino acids. From germline, CDR1 is SGHVS and CDR2 FQNEAQ. With 5 bases removed from V and 1 base from J, the gap between germline ends came to 14 bases. Notes on this clone: Its antigen is not known.

The V gene is TRBV7-8, the J gene TRBJ1-2; possible D gene TRBD1, 5 bases. The source was peripheral blood, collected on day 0 of AZD1222 vaccination. The source of this sequence is an adult in good health. CDR3 protein: CASSPGVGDNYGYTF. CDR3 nucleotide sequence: TGTGCCAGCAGCCCGGGGGTGGGGGATAACTATGGCTACACCTTC.